The T cell receptor (beta chain) described here comes from a study of cytomegalovirus exposure and HLA in healthy donors (dated by TCRdb to 2015 to 2018). For context, the study as a whole: An earlier analysis of several hundred of the donors reported 250 to 300 Gb of sequence data and 100 million to 140 million unique TCR beta sequences from about 200 million T cells. Along with the approximately 700-subject first cohort, a separate validation cohort of 120 different subjects was used. To predict cytomegalovirus infection status, the study brought together high-throughput TCR immunosequencing, statistical association of individual TCRs with disease status, and machine learning. HLA typing included class I and class II loci at four-digit resolution. Among the approximately 420 genotyped donors, 75% to 90% belonged to the genetic ancestry cluster associated with self-reported Caucasian donors. A later genetic analysis took genome-wide SNP genotypes for about three fifths of the 666 donors and used that subset as a discovery cohort. To decide whether each TCR beta V gene segment behaved as functional or pseudogenic, an earlier analysis of fewer than 750 of the donors relied on high-throughput TCR beta sequencing. To study patterns of TCR occurrence, a later analysis re-analyzed previously published TCR beta repertoires from several hundred donors and added high-resolution HLA genotyping. Every discovery cohort repertoire had been produced on one sequencing platform. An early release covering 550 to 650 HLA-typed donors comprised approximately 300 gigabases of sequencing data and about 90 million unique TCR sequences. The study was designed to test whether signatures of past pathogen exposure could be identified by cataloging public T cell receptors. A few DR-DQ haplotypes were treated as single units for association and clustering because of strong linkage in the cohort. The study profiled the T cell repertoires of more than 500 subjects by immunosequencing and related them to cytomegalovirus serostatus. In the later analysis, no new phenotypic data were used to find candidate immune exposures; instead, reliance was placed on TCR beta sequences and their occurrence across donors. Donor age, sex, ethnicity and CMV serostatus were collected together with the repertoire data. Across under 500 genotyped donors of the cohort, an average of about 250,000 unique TCR beta nucleotide sequences per donor were sequenced, and roughly 18% of those sequences were non-productive. The number of typed donors differed by locus: 629-630 for A, B, C, DRB1 and DQB1; approximately 530 for DQA1; approximately 610 for DPA1; and roughly 450 for DPB1. Findings and caveats that apply to the study as a whole: Linkage disequilibrium might explain the correlated functional status among segregating V segments, but an unknown experimental factor could not be ruled out. A cluster of highly shared sequence variants was judged likely to represent a technical artifact of the sequencing pipeline. Sequencing depth was assumed to be roughly uniform across donors in the presence/absence analyses, though that assumption may not hold. In an earlier analysis of over 550 of the donors, most TCR beta V segments were observed in productive rearrangements about 87% or about 30% of the time, broadly matching IMGT annotations. In a later analysis, 16,951 TCR beta sequences were associated with specific HLA alleles at a false discovery rate of 0.05. The study listed approximately 150 TCR beta chains as associated with cytomegalovirus. According to a later analysis, TCR association rates differed among HLA loci, with DRB1 alleles showing the most associated TCRs and HLA-C alleles showing the fewest. Several of the top co-occurrence clusters appeared to be linked to parvovirus B19, influenza, CMV and Epstein-Barr virus, according to a later analysis. A further reported finding was that TCR beta sequences accurately predicted the HLA-A and HLA-B alleles for most subjects in the first cohort. It was suggested by the authors that the approach could potentially be generalized to other disease states and immunological phenotypes. In both the original and validation cohorts, the classifier was reported to diagnose cytomegalovirus status with high specificity and sensitivity. Because the 87-base-pair reads could not distinguish some IMGT-functional V segments, including TRBV6-2 and TRBV6-3, those segments were excluded. Compared with the roughly 700-donor mean, donors in an Asian-associated ancestry cluster had fewer N-insertions in productive TCRs, according to a later genetic analysis. Across donors, most TCR sequences were observed very rarely, whereas some public TCRs were present in many individuals. In a later analysis, most CMV-associated TCR beta chains were found to appear HLA-restricted, with HLA associations seemingly driven largely by CMV exposure. An association between a missense DCLRE1C variant and V-gene and J-gene trimming of TCR beta chains was found in a later genetic analysis and replicated in an independent cohort. Because HLA typing was unavailable for some donors at each locus, only the typed subset was used in association tests. Compared with equally common non-associated chains, HLA-associated TCR beta chains in a later analysis were more clonally expanded and had lower generation probabilities. Seventeen rarely observed V segments, including chromosome 9 orphons, were excluded from the earlier analysis of about 600 of the donors because counts were too low. The cohort was sequenced for TCR beta chains only, and without alpha or paired-chain data the features that could be detected were limited. A few of the identified cytomegalovirus-associated TCR beta chains were confirmed in vitro to be specific for cytomegalovirus antigens. Strong co-occurrence of HLA alleles, especially DR and DQ, made assigning TCR associations to individual alleles difficult. Immune exposure information for the cohort was limited to CMV serostatus.

Comment on this clone: Its target antigen remains unknown. No quality values exist for individual bases; no much larger clone is one base distant.

Library creation used the immunoSEQ multiplex PCR assay. For the multiplex PCR, a mixture combining 60 forward primers for TCR Vbeta segments and 13 reverse primers for TCR Jbeta segments was used. Amplification of the CDR3 region of rearranged TCR beta genes was performed with a multiplex PCR assay on genomic DNA. The amplified TCR beta libraries were sequenced on the Illumina HiSeq System as 87-base-pair reads. As for the authors' bioinformatics: A later analysis counted about 80 million unique TCR beta chains across the 650 to 700 repertoires, and 10 million to 11 million of these chains were shared by at least two donors. To remove PCR and sequencing errors, raw reads were error-corrected and collapsed into unique sequences using a nearest-neighbor algorithm that merged closely related sequences. CDR3 sequences were aligned to IMGT reference sequences to assign V, D and J gene segments. For a sequence to be retained, a match of at least six nucleotides to both a V gene segment and a J gene segment was required. A rearrangement counted as productive if the CDR3 had no stop codons and remained in frame with V and J, and every other rearrangement counted as non-productive. Following IMGT convention, CDR3 was defined as the stretch from the second conserved V-encoded cysteine up to the conserved J-encoded phenylalanine. The earlier analysis of about 560 of the donors excluded any sequence lacking an unambiguous match to a single V gene segment. In an earlier analysis of several hundred of the donors, V segments were called functional above 56.7% productive rearrangements and were called segregating when the between-donor standard deviation exceeded 5%. To diagnose cytomegalovirus status from the catalog of TCR beta chain sequences, a statistical classification framework was built. In a later analysis, V and J genes were assigned by comparing TCR nucleotide sequences against IMGT/GENE-DB human TR gene sequences. In a later analysis, CDR3 sequences and most-parsimonious VDJ recombination scenarios were assigned using the TCRdist pipeline. In a later analysis, every TCR beta chain was defined by the combination of its CDR3 amino acid sequence and its V-gene family, and reads without a unique V-gene family were dropped. A later analysis removed 592 highly shared, low-generation-probability nucleotide sequences to deal with suspected cross-contamination and a sequencing artifact. A later analysis calculated a clonal expansion index for each public chain from normalized within-repertoire ranks of inferred template counts. In a later analysis, generation probabilities were computed using a VDJ recombination model fitted to out-of-frame rearrangements, and the results were checked against IGoR. Hypergeometric tests were used in a later analysis to score TCR-TCR, TCR-HLA and TCR-CMV co-occurrence, with a repertoire-size bias correction applied to the TCR pairs. In a later analysis, false discovery rates were estimated by permuting HLA or CMV assignments 20 times. In a later analysis, co-occurring TCRs were grouped using DBSCAN, and TCRdist sequence similarity was added for clustering within HLA-allele-positive subsets. Repertoires with fewer than 30,000 or more than 120,000 public chains were left out of co-occurrence clustering, as were four to six repertoires with anomalous nucleotide sharing. Here the immuneACCESS table is served through TCRdb, limited to in-frame sequences with V and J called. Missing clones are a known gap in these copies; in checked studies unresolved V genes cover under half, and the rest lacks a known reason. That table gives V, J and clone size, and the DNA gave D and trimming. The sample includes under 150,000 clones, with approximately 80% observed a single time. The ten most abundant clones make up about 0.76% of the sample.

The cohort consisted of 600 or so healthy bone marrow donors. Cohort members were all nominally healthy when sampled, although unrecorded immune exposures were likely present. The donor tested CMV seronegative and was one of the 352 seronegative cohort members. Every donor gave a peripheral blood sample, and the peripheral blood mononuclear cells from that sample were used for TCR beta sequencing. Genomic DNA extraction from the blood cell samples was performed with the Qiagen DNeasy Blood Extraction Kit. The CDR3 numbers 16 residues from cysteine through phenylalanine. The read is trimmed to its CDR3 DNA, 48 bases read in frame from base 1. V was cut back by 3 bases and J by 5 bases, leaving a gap of 16 bases between them. As encoded in the germline V gene, CDR1 is LGHNA while CDR2 is YSLEER.

Sequenced sample: PBMCs. The TCR comes from a man younger than 30 in good health and CMV-seronegative. The rearranged segments are TRBV4-3 and TRBJ1-4, with no reliable assignment of the D segment. The CDR3 corresponds to CASSQRSGRINEKLFF. The DNA sequence reads TGCGCCAGCAGCCAGAGATCCGGCAGGATAAATGAAAAACTGTTTTTT.